This TCR beta chain stems from a study of cytomegalovirus exposure and HLA in healthy donors. Study-wide context: Earlier findings included roughly 100 million unique TCR beta sequences obtained from some 180 million T cells.

Primers for the PCR totalled 60 Vbeta and 13 Jbeta. The protocol was immunoSEQ multiplex PCR, while the TCRdb copy is restricted to in-frame clones and leaves out a portion. Of more than 110,000 clones listed, about three quarters are singletons. The V gene's germline CDR1 is LGHNT and CDR2 FRNRAP. V trimming: 0 bases; J trimming: 3 bases; junction bases outside the gene matches: 9. This CDR3 has 17 amino acids. The clonotype originates from a man aged 18 to 29 in good health and CMV-seronegative. The sample consisted of PBMCs. This chain joins TRBV12-5 and TRBJ2-5; TRBD1 matches at 8 bases. The CDR3 DNA follows: TGTGCTAGTGGTTTGGTACGTTCAGGGGGCGCTGAAGAGACCCAGTACTTC. Translated, it gives CASGLVRSGGAEETQYF.